The clone carrying this T cell receptor (beta chain) was seen ten or more times. First-strand cDNA relied on TRAV- and TRBV-specific primers spanning alpha and beta chains. TCR amplification ran about 20 PCR cycles using constant-region and V-primer adapter primers. It was by in vitro transcription that isolated mRNA was amplified. TCRdb called the reads again in MiXCR, with one record for every CDR3 protein. This sample has 65,000 to 85,000 distinct CDR3 sequences, with less than 20% found just once. Germline CDR1 reads DFQATT; CDR2 reads SNEGSKA (reference sequence). Trimming shortened V by 6 bases and J by 3 bases, and 11 bases separated the two germline ends. CDR3 size: 12 residues. The data stem from a study of low-dose radiotherapy and immunotherapy resistance in tumors. Study in general: Patients were treated with intravenous nivolumab at 240 mg every two weeks and were also dosed with ipilimumab at 1 mg/kg every six weeks. Every day for four cycles from cycle 1 day 1, patients took 300 mg of oral aspirin.

Indicated time point: after trial treatment. The treatment: LDRT plus nivolumab, ipilimumab, low-dose cyclophosphamide and aspirin (RACIN trial). Low-dose radiotherapy, low-dose cyclophosphamide, aspirin, ipilimumab and nivolumab were all given to the donors. The rearrangement uses TRBV20-1 and TRBJ2-5; tentatively, D is TRBD2 (6 bases). Sequenced material: PBMCs, taken after low-dose radiotherapy plus immunotherapy. This clonotype was obtained from a male donor with prostate cancer. CDR3 protein: CSAPGLEETQYF. For the CDR3, the DNA is TGCAGTGCCCCGGGACTTGAAGAGACCCAGTACTTC.